At least ten counts were recorded for the clone carrying this T cell receptor beta chain. Its antigen is as yet unknown. This entry belongs to a study of blood T cells in healthy people across ages. Findings and caveats of the study: TCR beta diversity per million T cells fell roughly linearly with age. Fewer expanded clones and more diversity marked long-lived versus aged donors.

Together with a sample-barcoded 5' primer, a J-beta primer mix was included in a second PCR lasting about 6 to 11 cycles. TCRdb reprocessed the 5' RACE reads with MiXCR, giving one entry per CDR3 protein. The sample gives about 650,000 distinct CDR3 sequences, around 32% of which show up once; 15% is in the top ten. Input material: blood. The origin of this receptor is an elderly woman in good health.

This CDR3 reads CSARDTVTGVSEQYF. CDR3 coding DNA: TGCAGTGCTAGAGATACGGTAACAGGGGTTTCCGAGCAGTACTTC. The genes are TRBV20-1 and TRBJ2-7; 7 bases align to TRBD1. V shed 0 bases and J 6 bases; nucleotides not matched to a gene: 11. CDR1 is DFQATT, CDR2 SNEGSKA, per germline (reference sequence). The CDR3 runs to 15 residues.